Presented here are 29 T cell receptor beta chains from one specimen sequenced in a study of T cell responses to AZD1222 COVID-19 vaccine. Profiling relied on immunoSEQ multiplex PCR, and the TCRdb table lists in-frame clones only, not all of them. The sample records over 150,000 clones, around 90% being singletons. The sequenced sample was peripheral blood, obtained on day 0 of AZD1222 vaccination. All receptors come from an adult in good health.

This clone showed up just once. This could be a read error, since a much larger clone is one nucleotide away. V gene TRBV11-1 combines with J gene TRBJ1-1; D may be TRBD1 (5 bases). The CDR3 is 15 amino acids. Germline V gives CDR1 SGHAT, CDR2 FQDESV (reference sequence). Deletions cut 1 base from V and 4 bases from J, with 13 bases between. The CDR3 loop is CASSLEGVGPTEAFF. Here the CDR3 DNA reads TGTGCCAGCAGCTTAGAAGGGGTCGGGCCCACTGAAGCTTTCTTT.

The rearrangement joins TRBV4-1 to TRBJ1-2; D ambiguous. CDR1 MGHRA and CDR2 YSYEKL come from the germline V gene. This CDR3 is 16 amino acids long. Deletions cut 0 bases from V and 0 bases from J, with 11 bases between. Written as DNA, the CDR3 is TGCGCCAGCAGCCAAGATCGGGGATCGTCTAACTATGGCTACACCTTC. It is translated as CASSQDRGSSNYGYTF.

As DNA, the CDR3 is TGTGCCAGCAGTTTTGGGAATAACTATGGCTACACCTTC. Amino acid sequence: CASSFGNNYGYTF. This rearrangement joins TRBV27 to TRBJ1-2; no clear D gene. CDR3 length equals 13 residues. Germline CDR1 is MNHEY and CDR2 is SMNVEV (reference sequence). The V end lost 3 bases, the J end lost 1 base, and 6 bases lay between the germline ends.

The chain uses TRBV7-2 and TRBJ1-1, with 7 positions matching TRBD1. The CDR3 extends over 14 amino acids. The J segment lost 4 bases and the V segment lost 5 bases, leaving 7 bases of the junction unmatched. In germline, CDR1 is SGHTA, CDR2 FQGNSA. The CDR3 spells CASSIISGGTEAFF. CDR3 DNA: TGTGCCAGCAGCATTATCTCAGGGGGCACTGAAGCTTTCTTT. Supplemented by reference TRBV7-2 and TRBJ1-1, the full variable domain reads GAGVSQSPSNKVTEKGKDVELRCDPISGHTALYWYRQSLGQGLEFLIYFQGNSAPDKSGLPSDRFSAERTGGSVSTLTIQRTQQEDSAVYLCASSIISGGTEAFFGQGTRLTVV.

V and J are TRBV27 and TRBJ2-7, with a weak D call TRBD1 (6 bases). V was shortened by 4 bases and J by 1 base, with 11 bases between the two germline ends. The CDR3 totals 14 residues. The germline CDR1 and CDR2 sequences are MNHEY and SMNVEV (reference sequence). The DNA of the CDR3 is TGTGCCAGCAGTTCCTACGACAGGTCCTACGAGCAGTACTTC. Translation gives CASSSYDRSYEQYF.

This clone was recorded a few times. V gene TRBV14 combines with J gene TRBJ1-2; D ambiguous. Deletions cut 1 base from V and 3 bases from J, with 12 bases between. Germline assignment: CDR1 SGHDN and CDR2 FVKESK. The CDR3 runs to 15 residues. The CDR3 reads CASSQVPGSYYGYTF. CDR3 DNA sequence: TGTGCCAGCAGCCAAGTTCCGGGTTCTTACTATGGCTACACCTTC.

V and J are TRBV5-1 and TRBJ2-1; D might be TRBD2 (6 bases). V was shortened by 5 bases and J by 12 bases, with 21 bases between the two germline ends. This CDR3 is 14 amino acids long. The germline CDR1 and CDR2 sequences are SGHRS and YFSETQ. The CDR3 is CASRQERGGSVQFF. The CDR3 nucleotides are TGCGCCAGCAGACAGGAAAGGGGAGGTAGTGTGCAGTTCTTC.

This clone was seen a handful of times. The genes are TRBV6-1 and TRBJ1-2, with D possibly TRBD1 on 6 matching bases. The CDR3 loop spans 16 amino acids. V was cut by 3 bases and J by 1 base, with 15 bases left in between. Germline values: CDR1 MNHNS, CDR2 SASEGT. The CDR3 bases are TGTGCCAGCAGTGAGACACAGGGTCTCCGTAACTATGGCTACACCTTC. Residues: CASSETQGLRNYGYTF.

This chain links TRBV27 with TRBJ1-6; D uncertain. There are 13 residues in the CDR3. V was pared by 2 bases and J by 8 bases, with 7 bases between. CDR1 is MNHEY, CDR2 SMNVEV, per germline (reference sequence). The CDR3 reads CASSLNTYSPLHF. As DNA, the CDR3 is TGTGCCAGCAGTTTAAACACCTATTCACCCCTCCACTTT.

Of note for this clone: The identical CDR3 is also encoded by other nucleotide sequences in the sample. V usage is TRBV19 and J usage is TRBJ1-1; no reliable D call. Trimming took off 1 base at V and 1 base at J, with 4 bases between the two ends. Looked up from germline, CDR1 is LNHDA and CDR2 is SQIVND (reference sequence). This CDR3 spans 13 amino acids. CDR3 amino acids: CASSIGRNTEAFF. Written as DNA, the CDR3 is TGTGCCAGTAGTATAGGCCGGAACACTGAAGCTTTCTTT.

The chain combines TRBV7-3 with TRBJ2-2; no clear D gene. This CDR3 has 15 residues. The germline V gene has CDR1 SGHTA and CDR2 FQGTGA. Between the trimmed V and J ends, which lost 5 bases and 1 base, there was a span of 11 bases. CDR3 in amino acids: CASSQTRRNTGELFF. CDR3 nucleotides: TGTGCCAGCAGCCAGACCCGGAGGAACACCGGGGAGCTGTTTTTT. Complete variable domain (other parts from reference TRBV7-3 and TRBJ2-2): GAGVSQTPSNKVTEKGKYVELRCDPISGHTALYWYRQSLGQGPEFLIYFQGTGAADDSGLPNDRFFAVRPEGSVSTLKIQRTERGDSAVYLCASSQTRRNTGELFFGEGSRLTVL.

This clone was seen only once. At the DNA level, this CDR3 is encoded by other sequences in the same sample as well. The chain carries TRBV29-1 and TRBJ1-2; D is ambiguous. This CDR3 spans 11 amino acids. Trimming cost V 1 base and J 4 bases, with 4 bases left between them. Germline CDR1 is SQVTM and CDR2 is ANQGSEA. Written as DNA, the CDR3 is TGCAGCGTTGAAGGGGGCTATGGCTACACCTTC. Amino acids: CSVEGGYGYTF.

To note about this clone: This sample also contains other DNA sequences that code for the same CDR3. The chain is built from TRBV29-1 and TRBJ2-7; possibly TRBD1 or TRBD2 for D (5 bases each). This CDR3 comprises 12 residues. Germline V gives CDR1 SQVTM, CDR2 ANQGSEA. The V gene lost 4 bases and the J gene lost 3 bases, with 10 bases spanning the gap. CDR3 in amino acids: CSVVSGSYEQYF. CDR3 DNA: TGCAGCGTTGTGTCAGGGAGCTACGAGCAGTACTTC.

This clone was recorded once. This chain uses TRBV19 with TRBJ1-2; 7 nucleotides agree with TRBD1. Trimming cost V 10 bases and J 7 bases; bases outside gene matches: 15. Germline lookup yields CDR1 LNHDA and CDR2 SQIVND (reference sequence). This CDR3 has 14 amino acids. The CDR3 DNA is TGTGCCACCCCTTCGGGGCCGGACAGGAGTGGCTACACCTTC. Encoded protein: CATPSGPDRSGYTF.

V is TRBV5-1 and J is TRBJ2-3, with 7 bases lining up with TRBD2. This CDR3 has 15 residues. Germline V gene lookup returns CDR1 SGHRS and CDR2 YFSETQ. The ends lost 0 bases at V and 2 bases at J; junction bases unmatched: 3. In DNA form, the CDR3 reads TGCGCCAGCAGCTTGGGAAGCGGGAACACAGATACGCAGTATTTT. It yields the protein CASSLGSGNTDTQYF.

The CDR3 loop reads CASGLYATDTQYF. CDR3 DNA sequence: TGTGCTAGTGGTTTGTACGCCACAGATACGCAGTATTTT. J is TRBJ2-3 and V is TRBV12-5; no clear D gene. Between the trimmed V and J ends, which lost 2 bases and 2 bases, there was a span of 5 bases. The CDR3 contains 13 residues. In germline, CDR1 is LGHNT, CDR2 FRNRAP.

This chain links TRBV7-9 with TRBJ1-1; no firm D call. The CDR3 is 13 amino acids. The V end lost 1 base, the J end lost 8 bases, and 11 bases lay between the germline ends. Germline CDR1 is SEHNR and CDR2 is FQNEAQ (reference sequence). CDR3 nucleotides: TGTGCCAGCAGCTTAGTAGAGGGATCCGAAGCTTTCTTT. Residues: CASSLVEGSEAFF.

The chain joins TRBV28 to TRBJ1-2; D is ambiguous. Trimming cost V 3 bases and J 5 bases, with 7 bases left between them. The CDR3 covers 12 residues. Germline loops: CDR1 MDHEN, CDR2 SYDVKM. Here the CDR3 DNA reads TGTGCCAGCAGTTTCGAAAGATATGGCTACACCTTC. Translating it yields CASSFERYGYTF.

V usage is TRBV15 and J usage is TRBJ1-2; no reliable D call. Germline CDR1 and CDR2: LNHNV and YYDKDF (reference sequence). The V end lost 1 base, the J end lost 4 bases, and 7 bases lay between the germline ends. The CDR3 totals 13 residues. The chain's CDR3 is CATSRGGSYGYTF. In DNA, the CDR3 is TGTGCCACCAGCAGAGGCGGATCCTATGGCTACACCTTC.

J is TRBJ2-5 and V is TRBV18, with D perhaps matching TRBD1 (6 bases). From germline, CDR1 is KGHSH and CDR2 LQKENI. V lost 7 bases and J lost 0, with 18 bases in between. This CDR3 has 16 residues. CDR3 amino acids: CASYRTRDTNQETQYF. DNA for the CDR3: TGTGCCAGCTACCGAACCCGGGACACCAACCAAGAGACCCAGTACTTC.

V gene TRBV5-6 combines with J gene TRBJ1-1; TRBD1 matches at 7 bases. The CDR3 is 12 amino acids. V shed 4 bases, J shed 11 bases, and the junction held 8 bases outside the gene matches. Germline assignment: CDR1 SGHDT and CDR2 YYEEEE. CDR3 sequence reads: CASSLTGAMAFF. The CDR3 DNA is TGTGCCAGCAGCCTTACAGGGGCTATGGCTTTCTTT.

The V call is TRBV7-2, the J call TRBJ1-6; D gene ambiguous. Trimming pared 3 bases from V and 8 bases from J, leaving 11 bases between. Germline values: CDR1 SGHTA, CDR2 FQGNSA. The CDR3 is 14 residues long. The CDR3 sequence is CASSLWRVDSPLHF. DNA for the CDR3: TGTGCCAGCAGCTTGTGGAGGGTTGATTCACCCCTCCACTTT. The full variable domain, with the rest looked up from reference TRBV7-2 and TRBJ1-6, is GAGVSQSPSNKVTEKGKDVELRCDPISGHTALYWYRQSLGQGLEFLIYFQGNSAPDKSGLPSDRFSAERTGGSVSTLTIQRTQQEDSAVYLCASSLWRVDSPLHFGNGTRLTVT.

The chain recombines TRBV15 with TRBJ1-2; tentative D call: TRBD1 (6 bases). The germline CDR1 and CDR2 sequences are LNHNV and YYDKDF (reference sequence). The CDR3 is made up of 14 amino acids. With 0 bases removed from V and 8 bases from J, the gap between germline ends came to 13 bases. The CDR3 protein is CATSRDQGLGGYTF. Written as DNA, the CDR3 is TGTGCCACCAGCAGAGACCAGGGGCTGGGAGGCTACACCTTC.

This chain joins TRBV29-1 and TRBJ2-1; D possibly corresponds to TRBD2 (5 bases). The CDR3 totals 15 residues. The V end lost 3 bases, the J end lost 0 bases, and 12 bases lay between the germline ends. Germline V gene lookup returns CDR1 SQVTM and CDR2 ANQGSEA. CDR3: CSVDLSSDSYNEQFF. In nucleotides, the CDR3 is TGCAGCGTTGATCTTAGTAGCGACTCCTACAATGAGCAGTTCTTC.

CDR3 sequence: CASSKRGVNTEAFF. The CDR3 DNA sequence: TGTGCCAGCAGCAAACGCGGAGTGAACACTGAAGCTTTCTTT. The V and J genes are TRBV21-1 and TRBJ1-1. TRBV21-1 is described as a pseudogene. The CDR3 spans 14 residues.

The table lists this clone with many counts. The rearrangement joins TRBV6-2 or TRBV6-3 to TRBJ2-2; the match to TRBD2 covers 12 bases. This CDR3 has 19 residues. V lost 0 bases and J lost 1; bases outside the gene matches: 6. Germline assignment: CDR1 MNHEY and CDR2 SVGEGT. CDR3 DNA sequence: TGTGCCAGCAGTTACTCCGCTTGGACTAGCGGGATGAACACCGGGGAGCTGTTTTTT. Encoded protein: CASSYSAWTSGMNTGELFF.

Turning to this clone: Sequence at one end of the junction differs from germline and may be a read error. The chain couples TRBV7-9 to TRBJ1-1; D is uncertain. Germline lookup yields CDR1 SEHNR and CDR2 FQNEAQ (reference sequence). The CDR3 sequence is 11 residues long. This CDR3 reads CASSGVEGVIF. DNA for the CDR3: TGTGCCAGCAGCGGGGTAGAGGGCGTGATCTTT.

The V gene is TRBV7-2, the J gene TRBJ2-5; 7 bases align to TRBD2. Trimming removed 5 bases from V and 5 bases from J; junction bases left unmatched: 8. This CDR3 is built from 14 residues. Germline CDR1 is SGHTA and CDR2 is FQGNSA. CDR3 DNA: TGTGCCAGCAGCAATGGGGGGGTAGGGGAGACCCAGTACTTC. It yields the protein CASSNGGVGETQYF. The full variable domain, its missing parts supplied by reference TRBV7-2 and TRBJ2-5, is GAGVSQSPSNKVTEKGKDVELRCDPISGHTALYWYRQSLGQGLEFLIYFQGNSAPDKSGLPSDRFSAERTGGSVSTLTIQRTQQEDSAVYLCASSNGGVGETQYFGPGTRLLVL.

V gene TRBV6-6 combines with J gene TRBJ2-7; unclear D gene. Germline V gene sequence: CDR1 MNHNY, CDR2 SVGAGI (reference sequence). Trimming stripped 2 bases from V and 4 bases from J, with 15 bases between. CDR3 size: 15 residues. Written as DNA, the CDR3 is TGTGCCAGCAGTTACCCGACGGGCCCCCGTTACGAGCAGTACTTC. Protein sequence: CASSYPTGPRYEQYF.